This entry is about one T cell receptor beta chain. How the authors handled the data: Reference gene primer amplification gave estimated nucleated cell counts. Data came from immunoSEQ multiplex PCR; TCRdb stores just in-frame clones and leaves some out. V, J and clone size reflect that table, while D and trimming were determined from the DNA. The table shows 310,000 or so clones, with about 90% occurring only once. This record belongs to a study of blood T cell repertoires in COVID-19. Study-level background: COVID-19 samples from acute and convalescent phases originated in the United States, Italy and Spain. Sample material is recorded as cDNA or gDNA derived from T cells, B-cell-depleted T cells, or PBMCs.

The CDR3 extends over 15 amino acids. V shed 4 bases, J shed 2 bases, and the junction held 6 bases outside the gene matches. Germline assignment: CDR1 SGHDT and CDR2 YYEEEE. The clonotype comes from a woman in her fifties or sixties who had recovered from COVID-19. The sequenced material came from peripheral blood. The rearrangement uses TRBV5-6 and TRBJ2-3; TRBD2 matches at 8 bases. CDR3 in DNA: TGTGCCAGCAGCCCCGGGGGGGGGAACACAGATACGCAGTATTTT. Its translation: CASSPGGGNTDTQYF. The full variable domain, rest sourced from reference TRBV5-6 and TRBJ2-3, is DAGVTQSPTHLIKTRGQQVTLRCSPKSGHDTVSWYQQALGQGPQFIFQYYEEEERQRGNFPDRFSGHQFPNYSSELNVNALLLGDSALYLCASSPGGGNTDTQYFGPGTRLTVL.